A selection of T cell receptor beta chains follows, all from one sample in a study of T cell responses to AZD1222 COVID-19 vaccine. Libraries were prepared by immunoSEQ multiplex PCR; TCRdb keeps only in-frame clonotypes and omits some of them. The sample has around 150,000 clones; 70% to 90% are singletons. The material was peripheral blood, obtained on day 0 of MenACWY control vaccination. The receptors here all came from an adult in good health. Both conserved end residues are part of each CDR3. A D gene is named only where the DNA matches it firmly. Rows give clone size only sometimes, using once, few, many, or a class for an expanded clone.

clone_size	j_call	v_call	d_call	cdr3_nt	cdr3_aa
-	TRBJ2-7	TRBV27	TRBD1	TGTGCCAGCAGTTTTCGGGGGACAGGGTCCTACGAGCAGTACTTC	CASSFRGTGSYEQYF
-	TRBJ1-4	TRBV6-2/TRBV6-3	TRBD1	TGTGCCAGCAGTCGGACAGGTCTTAATGAAAAACTGTTTTTT	CASSRTGLNEKLFF
-	TRBJ2-1	TRBV11-3	-	TGTGCCAGCAGCTTAGTCGCAGGGAGAGACAATGAGCAGTTCTTC	CASSLVAGRDNEQFF
once	TRBJ2-3	TRBV4-3	-	TGCGCCAGCAGCCAAGAAACGGGTGGGGATACGCAGTATTTT	CASSQETGGDTQYF
-	TRBJ2-4	TRBV13	-	TGTGCCAGCAGCGCCTCGACAGTATCACTAGCCAAAAACATTCAGTACTTC	CASSASTVSLAKNIQYF
-	TRBJ2-5	TRBV10-3	-	TGTGCCATCAGTCTTGCCTCTGCCCAAGAGACCCAGTACTTC	CAISLASAQETQYF
-	TRBJ2-4	TRBV14	-	TGTGCCAGCAGCCGTTCTCGTCTCCAAAACATTCAGTACTTC	CASSRSRLQNIQYF
-	TRBJ2-5	TRBV7-8	-	TGTGCCAGCAGCTTAGACCGGGCGGAGAGGGAGACCCAGTACTTC	CASSLDRAERETQYF
-	TRBJ2-2	TRBV19	-	TGTGCCAGTACGGCACGGGGGCGAAGCACCGGGGAGCTGTTTTTT	CASTARGRSTGELFF
-	TRBJ1-4	TRBV5-5	TRBD1	TGTGCCAGCAGCGGACAGGGTTCGGGTAATGAAAAACTGTTTTTT	CASSGQGSGNEKLFF
-	TRBJ2-5	TRBV27	TRBD2	TGTGCCAGGAGACTAGCGGGGGGGCCTTGGTACCAAGAGACCCAGTACTTC	CARRLAGGPWYQETQYF
-	TRBJ1-5	TRBV5-8	-	TGTGCCAGCAGCTTGAGACGGACCGGGGTGGGCAATCAGCCCCAGCATTTT	CASSLRRTGVGNQPQHF
-	TRBJ1-1	TRBV7-2	TRBD1	TGTGCCAGCAGATCGACAGGGGGCACTGAAGCTTTCTTT	CASRSTGGTEAFF
-	TRBJ2-1	TRBV7-2	TRBD1	TGTGCCAGCAGCCCCGGGACAGGGCAGAAGAATGAGCAGTTCTTC	CASSPGTGQKNEQFF
once	TRBJ2-1	TRBV7-2	TRBD1	TGTGCCAGCAGCCAGGACAGGGGGCCCTACAATGAGCAGTTCTTC	CASSQDRGPYNEQFF
-	TRBJ2-3	TRBV4-1	TRBD1	TGCGCCAGCAGCCAAATTGACAGGGAATCAGATACGCAGTATTTT	CASSQIDRESDTQYF
-	TRBJ2-7	TRBV28	TRBD1	TGTGCCAGCACCCCGTACGGTGACAGGGGATACGAGCAGTACTTC	CASTPYGDRGYEQYF
-	TRBJ2-1	TRBV25-1	-	TGTGCCAGCGGGCCGGGTTCGGGGTTTTTTAATGAGCAGTTCTTC	CASGPGSGFFNEQFF
-	TRBJ2-5	TRBV5-1	TRBD2	TGCGCCAGCAGCTCGGGACTAGCGGGCCTCCAAGAGACCCAGTACTTC	CASSSGLAGLQETQYF
-	TRBJ2-6	TRBV7-8	-	TGTGCCAGCAGCTTAAGAGGGGCCAACGTCCTGACTTTC	CASSLRGANVLTF
few	TRBJ2-7	TRBV11-2	-	TGTGCCAGCAGCTTCGGCAGGGACTCCTACGAGCAGTACTTC	CASSFGRDSYEQYF
-	TRBJ1-2	TRBV19	-	TGTGCCAGTAGTAGTCGGCAGGGTGGCTACACCTTC	CASSSRQGGYTF
-	TRBJ1-1	TRBV6-5	TRBD1	TGTGCCAGCAGTACAGGGGATCGGGCTTTCTTT	CASSTGDRAFF
-	TRBJ1-4	TRBV3-1/TRBV3-2	-	TGTGCCAGCAGCCAAGCCTCAGGGAGTGAAAAACTGTTTTTT	CASSQASGSEKLFF